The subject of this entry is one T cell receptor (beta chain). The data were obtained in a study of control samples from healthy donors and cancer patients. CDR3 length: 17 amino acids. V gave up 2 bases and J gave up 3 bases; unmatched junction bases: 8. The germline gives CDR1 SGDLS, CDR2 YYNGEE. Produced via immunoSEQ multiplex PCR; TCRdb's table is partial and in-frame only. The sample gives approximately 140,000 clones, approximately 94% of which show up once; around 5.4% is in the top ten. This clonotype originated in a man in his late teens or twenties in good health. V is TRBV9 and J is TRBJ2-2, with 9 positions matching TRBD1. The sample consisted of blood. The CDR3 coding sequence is TGTGCCAGCAGCGTTCCACAGGGGGCCGGTGACACCGGGGAGCTGTTTTTT. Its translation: CASSVPQGAGDTGELFF.